The 5 T cell receptor beta chains presented below share a single source sample, sequenced in a study of T cell changes during pregnancy in multiple sclerosis. Repertoires were generated with immunoSEQ multiplex PCR, while TCRdb's copy carries only in-frame clones and drops some. Of some 70,000 clones in the sample, around 90% were seen once. Sequences were derived from peripheral blood, sampled after pregnancy. The receptor set was obtained from a female donor in good health, enrolled as a control in a pregnancy study.

The chain joins TRBV7-9 to TRBJ2-7; tentative D call: TRBD1 (5 bases). Per germline, CDR1 SEHNR and CDR2 FQNEAQ (reference sequence). The CDR3 has 16 residues. V was shortened by 5 bases and J by 2 bases, with 19 bases between the two germline ends. The DNA for the CDR3 is TGTGCCAGCAGCCCAGCCTCAGGGTTGGGGACCTACGAGCAGTACTTC. Translated: CASSPASGLGTYEQYF.

The rearrangement links TRBV19 to TRBJ1-2, with 7 nucleotides matching TRBD1. Trimming cost V 6 bases and J 7 bases; bases outside gene matches: 14. Germline CDR1 reads LNHDA; CDR2 reads SQIVND (reference sequence). CDR3 size: 15 residues. The CDR3 nucleotides read TGTGCCAGTAGGACTTCTCGAGACAGGGACACTGGCTACACCTTC. Protein product: CASRTSRDRDTGYTF.

The rearrangement links TRBV2 to TRBJ2-2; D uncertain. Trimming removed 3 bases from V and 5 bases from J, with 13 bases in between. This CDR3 contains 15 residues. Germline CDR1 and CDR2: SNHLY and FYNNEI. DNA for the CDR3: TGTGCCAGCAGTGAGGCCAGAGGCACTACCGGGGAGCTGTTTTTT. It codes for CASSEARGTTGELFF.

V and J are TRBV27 and TRBJ2-1; perhaps TRBD2 as D (5 bases). With 5 bases removed from V and 4 bases from J, the gap between germline ends came to 9 bases. The germline V gene has CDR1 MNHEY and CDR2 SMNVEV (reference sequence). The CDR3 is 13 residues long. CDR3 sequence reads: CASSPSWYNEQFF. The CDR3 DNA is TGTGCCAGCAGTCCTAGCTGGTACAATGAGCAGTTCTTC.

The chain employs TRBV28 and TRBJ1-2; 10 bases fit TRBD1. The CDR3 sequence is 14 residues long. Germline values: CDR1 MDHEN, CDR2 SYDVKM. J lost 3 bases, V lost 7 bases, and 5 bases had no gene match. CDR3 in amino acids: CASIKGQGYYGYTF. In nucleotides, the CDR3 is TGTGCCAGCATAAAGGGACAGGGGTACTATGGCTACACCTTC.